The 12 T cell receptor beta chains below were found in one sample sequenced in a study of T cell repertoires in cytomegalovirus infection. TCRdb processed the reads anew with MiXCR; each CDR3 protein has one entry. Among over 150,000 distinct CDR3 sequences, 13% to 15% were seen once, and the ten largest hold about a quarter. The sequenced sample consisted of PBMCs. The source is a human donor in good health (CMV status not recorded). Some clones in this sample may be carry-over from other donors' samples.

This clonotype was picked up many times. The chain joins TRBV29-1 to TRBJ2-7, with D possibly being TRBD1 (6 bases). The V gene's germline CDR1 is SQVTM and CDR2 ANQGSEA. The ends were cut back, 4 bases at V and 6 bases at J, with 13 bases in the middle. The CDR3 consists of 12 residues. CDR3 in amino acids: CSVVSQGGEQYF. CDR3 nucleotides: TGCAGCGTTGTGTCACAGGGCGGCGAGCAGTACTTC.

This clonotype was detected many times. The V call is TRBV20-1, the J call TRBJ1-1; possibly TRBD1 for D (5 bases). CDR1 and CDR2 (germline): DFQATT, SNEGSKA (reference sequence). V was clipped by 3 bases and J by 0 bases, with 14 bases between them. This CDR3 spans 15 amino acids. CDR3 sequence reads: CSARTAGSMNTEAFF. CDR3 bases: TGCAGTGCTAGGACAGCCGGTTCTATGAACACTGAAGCTTTCTTT.

The chain uses TRBV27 and TRBJ2-5, with 12 bases fitting TRBD1. V gave up 6 bases and J gave up 4 bases; unmatched junction bases: 9. Per germline, CDR1 MNHEY and CDR2 SMNVEV (reference sequence). The CDR3 runs 16 residues. This CDR3 is CASRGARDRGPETQYF. The DNA of the CDR3 is TGTGCCAGCAGGGGTGCGAGGGACAGGGGGCCAGAGACCCAGTACTTC.

Many counts were recorded for this clonotype. The V call is TRBV7-2, the J call TRBJ1-2; 7 positions match TRBD1. Germline CDR1 is SGHTA and CDR2 is FQGNSA. This CDR3 has 15 amino acids. V lost 2 bases to trimming and J lost 0 bases; unmatched junction nucleotides: 3. The CDR3 DNA follows: TGTGCCAGCAGCTTAAGCACAGGGGCTAACTATGGCTACACCTTC. Translated, it gives CASSLSTGANYGYTF.

This clonotype turned up a few times. This sequence joins TRBV6-5 and TRBJ2-1; tentative D call: TRBD1 (7 bases). Trimming removed 6 bases from V and 6 bases from J, with 15 bases in between. Germline-derived CDR1 and CDR2 are MNHEY and SVGAGI. This CDR3 comprises 14 residues. The CDR3 coding sequence is TGTGCCAGCAGACCCGGGACAGCGGGCAATGAGCAGTTCTTC. Translation: CASRPGTAGNEQFF.

The chain has TRBV5-6 and TRBJ2-7, with a possible D match to TRBD1 (6 bases). CDR3 length equals 15 residues. Germline CDR1 SGHDT, CDR2 YYEEEE. Trimming took 4 bases from V and 0 from J, leaving 14 bases between them. The CDR3 DNA reads as TGTGCCAGCAGCCCACAGGGTACGAGCTCCTACGAGCAGTACTTC. Amino acids: CASSPQGTSSYEQYF. The complete variable domain, with remaining parts taken from reference TRBV5-6 and TRBJ2-7, reads DAGVTQSPTHLIKTRGQQVTLRCSPKSGHDTVSWYQQALGQGPQFIFQYYEEEERQRGNFPDRFSGHQFPNYSSELNVNALLLGDSALYLCASSPQGTSSYEQYFGPGTRLTVT.

This clonotype has just a few counts. This chain connects TRBV20-1 to TRBJ2-7; 10 bases agree with TRBD2. CDR1 and CDR2 (germline): DFQATT, SNEGSKA (reference sequence). The CDR3 totals 14 residues. The junction had 9 bases not matched to a gene; V was cut back by 3 bases and J by 7 bases. The CDR3 sequence is CSASGLAGVGEQYF. The DNA for the CDR3 is TGCAGTGCTAGTGGGCTAGCGGGGGTCGGGGAGCAGTACTTC.

This chain connects TRBV4-2 to TRBJ2-1; weak D call: TRBD2 (5 bases). V lost 0 bases, J lost 5 bases, and 8 bases lay in between. Per the germline V gene, CDR1 is LGHNA and CDR2 is YNFKEQ. The CDR3 has 14 residues. The CDR3 nucleotides are TGTGCCAGCAGCCAAGATGGGAGCCACAATGAGCAGTTCTTC. Its protein product is CASSQDGSHNEQFF.

The rearrangement links TRBV19 to TRBJ2-7; D perhaps matches TRBD1 (5 bases). V was pared by 0 bases and J by 3 bases, with 15 bases between. Germline V gene data show CDR1 as LNHDA and CDR2 as SQIVND (reference sequence). The CDR3 sequence is 16 residues long. The CDR3 DNA sequence: TGTGCCAGTAGTATAGAAGGGGCTGGCCTCCACTACGAGCAGTACTTC. Translated, it gives CASSIEGAGLHYEQYF.

This clonotype occurred a few times. The chain joins TRBV28 to TRBJ2-2; TRBD2 matches at 13 bases. V lost 4 bases to trimming and J lost 2 bases; unmatched junction nucleotides: 4. There are 17 residues in the CDR3. The germline V gene has CDR1 MDHEN and CDR2 SYDVKM. CDR3 sequence: CASSSRTSGRNTGELFF. In DNA form, the CDR3 reads TGTGCCAGCAGTTCCCGGACTAGCGGGAGAAACACCGGGGAGCTGTTTTTT. Full variable domain (rest looked up from reference TRBV28 and TRBJ2-2): DVKVTQSSRYLVKRTGEKVFLECVQDMDHENMFWYRQDPGLGLRLIYFSYDVKMKEKGDIPEGYSVSREKKERFSLILESASTNQTSMYLCASSSRTSGRNTGELFFGEGSRLTVL.

The J gene is TRBJ1-5, the V gene TRBV23-1; 7 bases line up with TRBD1. TRBV23-1 is noted as an ORF with a role that remains uncertain. The CDR3 runs to 18 residues. V lost 0 bases to trimming and J lost 7 bases; unmatched junction nucleotides: 15. CDR3 coding DNA: TGCGCCAGCAGTCAATCGCCGATTGGGACAGCCAGGCGACAGCCCCAGCATTTT. It is translated as CASSQSPIGTARRQPQHF.

The sample holds many counts of this clonotype. The rearrangement joins TRBV28 to TRBJ1-5, with unresolved D. Deletions cut 6 bases from V and 2 bases from J, with 20 bases between. CDR3 length: 17 residues. Germline V gene sequence: CDR1 MDHEN, CDR2 SYDVKM. As DNA, the CDR3 is TGTGCCAGCAGCCCCCCTCGACAAGGCTATGGCAATCAGCCCCAGCATTTT. Translating it yields CASSPPRQGYGNQPQHF. Drawing the rest from reference TRBV28 and TRBJ1-5, the complete variable domain is DVKVTQSSRYLVKRTGEKVFLECVQDMDHENMFWYRQDPGLGLRLIYFSYDVKMKEKGDIPEGYSVSREKKERFSLILESASTNQTSMYLCASSPPRQGYGNQPQHFGDGTRLSIL.